A selection of T cell receptor beta chains follows, all from one sample in a study of T cell responses to AZD1222 COVID-19 vaccine. The protocol was immunoSEQ multiplex PCR, while the TCRdb copy is restricted to in-frame clones and leaves out a portion. The data contain some 150,000 clones, more than 75% of them singletons. This material consisted of peripheral blood, taken on day 0 of MenACWY control vaccination. These receptor sequences come from an adult in good health. The CDR3 runs from the conserved cysteine through the conserved F or W.

V gene: TRBV11-2
CDR3 length: 16
CDR3 protein: CASTTAEGWGTDTQYF

V gene: TRBV11-2
CDR3 length: 14
CDR3 protein: CASSFTYRTDTQYF

V gene: TRBV28
CDR3 length: 15
CDR3 protein: CASTAGGRNTGELFF

V gene: TRBV6-5
CDR3 length: 13
CDR3 protein: CASRPGTVYGYTF

V gene: TRBV28
CDR3 length: 16
CDR3 protein: CASTLHTAGDGQPQHF

V gene: TRBV9
CDR3 length: 13
CDR3 protein: CASSVGLGYEQFF

V gene: TRBV5-6
CDR3 length: 14
CDR3 protein: CASSLWGGHQPQHF

V gene: TRBV5-1
CDR3 length: 16
CDR3 protein: CASSLGLALAKNIQYF

V gene: TRBV5-6
CDR3 length: 12
CDR3 protein: CASSYYGNEQFF

V gene: TRBV12-3/TRBV12-4
CDR3 length: 12
CDR3 protein: CASSFPGVEQFF

V gene: TRBV5-1
CDR3 length: 12
CDR3 protein: CASSPPGNEAFF

V gene: TRBV7-9
CDR3 length: 13
CDR3 protein: CASSFRPNTEAFF

V gene: TRBV28
CDR3 length: 16
CDR3 protein: CASSRGTGASNEKLFF

V gene: TRBV27
CDR3 length: 16
CDR3 protein: CASSLTRGLSGNTIYF

V gene: TRBV7-2
CDR3 length: 14
CDR3 protein: CASSLVNSGGMKFF

V gene: TRBV2
CDR3 length: 15
CDR3 protein: CASTLQGALTYGYTF

V gene: TRBV10-3
CDR3 length: 13
CDR3 protein: CAIGQGLDYGYTF

V gene: TRBV19
CDR3 length: 12
CDR3 protein: CASSGTNQPQHF

V gene: TRBV4-1
CDR3 length: 16
CDR3 protein: CASSPPPDRGLYGYTF

V gene: TRBV2
CDR3 length: 10
CDR3 protein: CRSERYGYTF

V gene: TRBV5-5
CDR3 length: 17
CDR3 protein: CASSLGHLSSYNSPLHF

V gene: TRBV5-6
CDR3 length: 16
CDR3 protein: CASSLTDPGQDYGYTF

V gene: TRBV28
CDR3 length: 14
CDR3 protein: CASRTLGSREKLFF

V gene: TRBV7-7
CDR3 length: 13
CDR3 protein: CASSLQSNTEAFF

V gene: TRBV7-3
CDR3 length: 14
CDR3 protein: CASSLGSSGNTIYF

V gene: TRBV2
CDR3 length: 17
CDR3 protein: CASSRGRAASNGEKLFF

V gene: TRBV18
CDR3 length: 14
CDR3 protein: CASSPQGAGQPQHF

V gene: TRBV19
CDR3 length: 15
CDR3 protein: CASSGSGGAAQPQHF

V gene: TRBV5-1
CDR3 length: 17
CDR3 protein: CASSLAVSGRRAETQYF

V gene: TRBV9
CDR3 length: 14
CDR3 protein: CASSVADRANVLTF

V gene: TRBV3-1/TRBV3-2
CDR3 length: 13
CDR3 protein: CASSLRSGNTIYF

V gene: TRBV14
CDR3 length: 15
CDR3 protein: CASSHQRGFNSPLHF

V gene: TRBV10-3
CDR3 length: 15
CDR3 protein: CAISELGLGAYEQYF

V gene: TRBV19
CDR3 length: 13
CDR3 protein: CASSPGWAETQYF

V gene: TRBV14
CDR3 length: 17
CDR3 protein: CASSQAPSARTQETQYF

V gene: TRBV14
CDR3 length: 15
CDR3 protein: CASSTLAGTYNEQFF

V gene: TRBV6-5
CDR3 length: 14
CDR3 protein: CASETSGGKDTQYF

V gene: TRBV5-1
CDR3 length: 15
CDR3 protein: CASSSEQGSLYGYTF

V gene: TRBV19
CDR3 length: 16
CDR3 protein: CASRPGTGRPNEKLFF

V gene: TRBV19
CDR3 length: 15
CDR3 protein: CASSISGTSKGEQYF

V gene: TRBV6-5
CDR3 length: 12
CDR3 protein: CAIDRVGTEAFF

V gene: TRBV11-2
CDR3 length: 14
CDR3 protein: CASSSVGAGDEQFF

V gene: TRBV5-4
CDR3 length: 15
CDR3 protein: CASSMDPGMDTEAFF

V gene: TRBV3-1/TRBV3-2
CDR3 length: 15
CDR3 protein: CASSQQAGAYNEQFF

V gene: TRBV13
CDR3 length: 13
CDR3 protein: CASTRTAIRGYTF

V gene: TRBV19
CDR3 length: 14
CDR3 protein: CASSNGGVYNEQFF

V gene: TRBV5-8
CDR3 length: 13
CDR3 protein: CASSLSVSNIQYF

V gene: TRBV5-1
CDR3 length: 17
CDR3 protein: CASSLTGSGSGANVLTF

V gene: TRBV20-1
CDR3 length: 11
CDR3 protein: CSATQRGTQYF

V gene: TRBV2
CDR3 length: 12
CDR3 protein: CANSGRGRGYTF

V gene: TRBV12-3/TRBV12-4
CDR3 length: 13
CDR3 protein: CASERTGADEQYF

V gene: TRBV6-2/TRBV6-3
CDR3 length: 14
CDR3 protein: CASSRRPINEKLFF

V gene: TRBV5-5
CDR3 length: 17
CDR3 protein: CASSLDTGFSYNSPLHF